The TCR beta chain described here comes from a study of monozygotic twins with inflammatory bowel disease. For this clonotype: The antigen remains unidentified.

The authors made each sample's cDNA in eight separate reactions. TCRdb re-called the 5' RACE reads and shows each CDR3 protein once, DNA omitted. The listing records some 160,000 distinct CDR3 sequences. Study results and caveats: Backing was not found for a single strong signal or clonotype associated with IBD. No distinction between different T cell subtypes was possible.

Germline V CDR1 and CDR2: SEHNR, FQNEAQ (reference sequence). CDR3 length: 13 residues. The TCR originated in a human donor with ulcerative colitis or Crohn's disease, or a healthy co-twin of an affected twin (not recorded which). The chain employs TRBV7-9 and TRBJ2-7. Material for sequencing was blood. CDR3 residues: CASGATGPYEQYF.